This T cell receptor beta chain was identified in a study of human T cells and chemical hapten exposure. Study-level background: Recorded diagnoses among the mostly female patients were alopecia areata, totalis or universalis.

This CDR3 is 15 amino acids long. The ends lost 6 bases at V and 8 bases at J; junction bases unmatched: 11. This clonotype was observed at least ten times. Individual cDNA molecules in this library carried unique molecular identifiers. Original methodology: A typical sample had roughly 91,000 TCRs, with roughly 20,000 to 700,000 overall. TCRdb ran MiXCR on the RACE reads and lists one entry per CDR3 protein. These V and J calls derive from TCRdb rather than the authors' analysis. The profile shows tens of thousands of distinct CDR3 sequences, 9.5% to 11% of them singletons. Described time point: patch test 2, 6 weeks after DPC sensitization. Described treatment: therapeutic diphenylcyclopropenone sensitization with weekly scalp DPC. Each patch test followed a blood draw.

The sample here was whole blood, taken in connection with sensitization to the hapten diphenylcyclopropenone (DPC). The chain joins TRBV12-3 or TRBV12-4 to TRBJ1-4, with TRBD1 identical over 8 bases. The TCR was taken from a man aged 35-49 years with alopecia areata. Some clones in this sample may be carry-over from other donors' samples. The CDR3 DNA reads TGTGCCAGCAGAGAGGACAGGGCCCTTGGAGAAAAACTGTTTTTT. The encoded protein is CASREDRALGEKLFF.